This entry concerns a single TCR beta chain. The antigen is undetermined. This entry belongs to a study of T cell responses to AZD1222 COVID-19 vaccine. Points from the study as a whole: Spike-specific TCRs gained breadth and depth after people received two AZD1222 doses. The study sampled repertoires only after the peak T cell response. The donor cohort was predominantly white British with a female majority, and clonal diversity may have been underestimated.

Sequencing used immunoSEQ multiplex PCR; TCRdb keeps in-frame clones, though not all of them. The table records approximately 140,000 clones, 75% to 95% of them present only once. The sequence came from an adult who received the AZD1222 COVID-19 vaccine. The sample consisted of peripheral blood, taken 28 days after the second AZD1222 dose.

The CDR3 DNA is TGTGCCAGCAGTTTAGATAGCCGCACGAACACTGAAGCTTTCTTT. It specifies CASSLDSRTNTEAFF. The rearrangement links TRBV27 to TRBJ1-1; D not certain. V lost 2 bases and J lost 1, with 11 bases in between. The CDR3 has 15 amino acids. Germline V gene lookup returns CDR1 MNHEY and CDR2 SMNVEV (reference sequence).